Shown below are 28 T cell receptor beta chains from a single sample sequenced in a study of shared clonotypes between healthy human individuals. TCRdb's copy holds only in-frame clones and misses some; the assay was immunoSEQ multiplex PCR. The table lists some 470,000 clones, roughly four fifths of them singletons, with roughly 13% in the top ten. The sample consisted of PBMCs. These receptors were collected from a woman aged 40 to 55 in good health. Some clones in this sample may be carry-over from other donors' samples.

The chain has TRBV4-1 and TRBJ2-1, with TRBD2 identical over 12 bases. The CDR3 is made up of 15 amino acids. Looked up from germline, CDR1 is MGHRA and CDR2 is YSYEKL. Losses at the gene ends were 4 bases for V and 8 bases for J; bases not matched to a gene: 6. CDR3 in amino acids: CASSPGLAGLHEQFF. CDR3 bases: TGCGCCAGCAGCCCCGGACTAGCGGGACTTCATGAGCAGTTCTTC.

The chain has TRBV7-7 and TRBJ2-5, with D possibly being TRBD1 (5 bases). The germline V and J ends were trimmed by 5 bases and 1 base, with 8 bases remaining between them. Germline CDR1 reads SSHAT; CDR2 reads FNYEAQ (reference sequence). The CDR3 is made up of 13 amino acids. In DNA, the CDR3 is TGTGCCAGCAGCCTTGACAGCCAAGAGACCCAGTACTTC. Translation gives CASSLDSQETQYF.

This clone was seen only a few times. A far larger clone is a single base away, which makes a read error likely. Different DNA sequences within this sample yield the same CDR3. The chain couples TRBV30 to TRBJ1-4; D perhaps matches TRBD1 (5 bases). Germline V gene data show CDR1 as GTSNPN and CDR2 as SVGIG (reference sequence). The CDR3 length is 15 residues. The CDR3 region has the DNA TGTGCCTGGAGTGTACTCAGGGCGAGGGGCGAAAAGCTGTTTTTT. Translation: CAWSVLRARGEKLFF.

The chain links TRBV29-1 to TRBJ2-2; D is unresolved. CDR3 size: 13 residues. Germline CDR1 is SQVTM and CDR2 is ANQGSEA. Trimming took off 3 bases at V and 1 base at J, with 6 bases between the two ends. The CDR3 coding sequence is TGCAGCGTTGAGCCGGGGAACACCGGGGAGCTGTTTTTT. Translated: CSVEPGNTGELFF.

The CDR3 sequence is CASSSSTEQYF. CDR3 nucleotide sequence: TGTGCCAGCAGCTCCTCAACCGAGCAGTACTTC. The chain is built from TRBV11-2 and TRBJ2-7; D call uncertain. Per the germline V gene, CDR1 is SGHAT and CDR2 is FQNNGV. The CDR3 spans 11 residues. Trimming left V 4 bases short and J 6 bases short, with 7 bases between.

Comments on this clone: The junction and the germline gene differ at one end; a read error may be behind it. CDR3 in DNA: TGTGCCAGCAGCCAAAGCCCCTACTGGCAGGTCTTT. It codes for CASSQSPYWQVF. V gene TRBV14 combines with J gene TRBJ1-1; D is undetermined. Germline V gives CDR1 SGHDN, CDR2 FVKESK. CDR3 length: 12 residues.

The CDR3 protein is CASSQTASGRNTGELFF. The CDR3 nucleotides read TGTGCCAGCAGCCAAACGGCTAGCGGGAGGAACACCGGGGAGCTGTTTTTT. V and J are TRBV9 and TRBJ2-2, with 10 bases that match TRBD2. The trim removed 4 bases at V and 1 base at J, leaving 7 bases unmatched. The germline V gene encodes CDR1 SGDLS and CDR2 YYNGEE. The CDR3 totals 17 residues.

This rearrangement joins TRBV19 to TRBJ2-6, with D perhaps TRBD2 (6 bases). Germline V lookup: CDR1 LNHDA, CDR2 SQIVND (reference sequence). The CDR3 length is 17 residues. V shed 3 bases and J shed 1 base, with 13 bases lying between them. The CDR3 nucleotides are TGTGCCAGTAGTATTACCCTCGGGGGATCTGGGGCCAACGTCCTGACTTTC. Its protein product is CASSITLGGSGANVLTF. Full variable domain (remainder filled in from reference TRBV19 and TRBJ2-6): DGGITQSPKYLFRKEGQNVTLSCEQNLNHDAMYWYRQDPGQGLRLIYYSQIVNDFQKGDIAEGYSVSREKKESFPLTVTSAQKNPTAFYLCASSITLGGSGANVLTFGAGSRLTVL.

The chain employs TRBV27 and TRBJ2-4; D is undetermined. CDR1 is MNHEY, CDR2 SMNVEV, per germline (reference sequence). Trimming removed 5 bases from V and 0 bases from J, with 11 bases in between. The CDR3 spans 15 residues. CDR3 sequence: CASSTRSLAKNIQYF. CDR3 in DNA: TGTGCCAGCAGTACTCGGAGCTTAGCCAAAAACATTCAGTACTTC.

The chain couples TRBV6-1 to TRBJ2-7; tentatively, D is TRBD1 (6 bases). Germline V lookup: CDR1 MNHNS, CDR2 SASEGT. Between the trimmed V and J ends, which lost 5 bases and 5 bases, there was a span of 10 bases. CDR3 length: 12 residues. CDR3 sequence reads: CASSSNRDEQYF. The DNA of the CDR3 is TGTGCCAGCAGTTCAAACAGGGACGAGCAGTACTTC.

The rearrangement uses TRBV4-2 and TRBJ2-5; TRBD1 agrees at 9 bases. V gave up 5 bases and J gave up 11 bases; unmatched junction bases: 15. Looked up from germline, CDR1 is LGHNA and CDR2 is YNFKEQ. The CDR3 contains 15 residues. The CDR3 DNA reads as TGTGCCAGCAGCACCCGGGACAGGGAAGGGCGGGAGCAGTACTTC. Encoded protein: CASSTRDREGREQYF.

This sequence joins TRBV11-2 and TRBJ2-2; D unresolved. Trimming left V 4 bases short and J 3 bases short, with 9 bases between. The CDR3 runs to 14 residues. Germline lookup yields CDR1 SGHAT and CDR2 FQNNGV. DNA of the CDR3: TGTGCCAGCAGCTCCTACACTTACACCGGGGAGCTGTTTTTT. This codes for CASSSYTYTGELFF.

There are a few counts of this clone. It may be a read error: a sequence one base away is much more abundant. The rearrangement uses TRBV7-2 and TRBJ2-7; D unresolved. V lost 1 base and J 6 bases, leaving 4 bases between the germline ends. This CDR3 contains 11 residues. Looked up from germline, CDR1 is SGHTA and CDR2 is FQGNSA. The DNA of the CDR3 is TGTGCCAGCAGCTTAGGTCTCGAGCAGTACTTC. Translating gives CASSLGLEQYF.

This clone was recorded only once. The chain combines TRBV4-2 with TRBJ1-5; D uncertain. Germline CDR1 and CDR2: LGHNA and YNFKEQ. V was clipped by 0 bases and J by 7 bases, with 25 bases between them. The CDR3 is 19 residues long. The CDR3 DNA reads as TGTGCCAGCAGCCAAGATAGCGGGAGTTTATCCCGAGGGATACAGCCCCAGCATTTT. Translating it yields CASSQDSGSLSRGIQPQHF.

V gene TRBV27 combines with J gene TRBJ2-1, with 10 bases that match TRBD2. The CDR3 extends over 14 amino acids. V trimming: 6 bases; J trimming: 3 bases; junction bases outside the gene matches: 2. The germline V gene encodes CDR1 MNHEY and CDR2 SMNVEV (reference sequence). CDR3 residues: CASSQREGYNEQFF. The CDR3 nucleotides are TGTGCCAGCAGCCAGCGGGAGGGCTACAATGAGCAGTTCTTC.

The sample holds a few counts of this clone. The rearrangement joins TRBV7-2 to TRBJ1-2; a possible D gene is TRBD1 (6 bases). The V end lost 5 bases, the J end lost 2 bases, and 18 bases lay between the germline ends. Germline loops: CDR1 SGHTA, CDR2 FQGNSA. CDR3 length equals 16 residues. This chain's CDR3 is CASSPHPATGNYGYTF. CDR3 in DNA: TGTGCCAGCAGCCCCCATCCCGCCACAGGGAACTATGGCTACACCTTC.

This clone turned up a few times. The genes are TRBV2 and TRBJ2-5; D is perhaps TRBD2 (6 bases). The CDR3 is 13 residues long. Germline V gene data show CDR1 as SNHLY and CDR2 as FYNNEI. Trimming took 8 bases from V and 4 from J, leaving 14 bases between them. The CDR3 region has the DNA TGTGCCAGCGGTCGGGAGCAGGGAGAGACCCAGTACTTC. This sequence encodes CASGREQGETQYF.

A few counts support this clone. This chain connects TRBV2 to TRBJ2-3; D ambiguous. The CDR3 runs 11 residues. Looked up from germline, CDR1 is SNHLY and CDR2 is FYNNEI. V lost 8 bases, J lost 7 bases, and 10 bases lay in between. The CDR3 loop is CASGTIYTQYF. The CDR3 DNA follows: TGTGCCAGCGGTACAATATATACGCAGTATTTT.

This chain connects TRBV27 to TRBJ2-5; 7 bases agree with TRBD2. The V and J ends lost 3 bases and 9 bases, in that order; junction bases with no gene match: 4. The CDR3 loop spans 12 amino acids. Looked up from germline, CDR1 is MNHEY and CDR2 is SMNVEV (reference sequence). CDR3 sequence (DNA): TGTGCCAGCAGTTTTTGGGGGAGGGCCCAGTACTTC. Translating it yields CASSFWGRAQYF.

The chain recombines TRBV28 with TRBJ1-2; TRBD1 matches 11 bases. This CDR3 comprises 14 residues. Germline CDR1 MDHEN, CDR2 SYDVKM. The J segment lost 8 bases and the V segment lost 3 bases, leaving 5 bases of the junction unmatched. The CDR3 loop reads CASSFGQGALGYTF. CDR3 nucleotide sequence: TGTGCCAGCAGTTTCGGACAGGGGGCATTAGGCTACACCTTC.

The chain employs TRBV19 and TRBJ1-2; maybe TRBD1 (5 bases). The V gene's germline CDR1 is LNHDA and CDR2 SQIVND (reference sequence). This CDR3 is built from 17 residues. V was pared by 5 bases and J by 4 bases, with 23 bases between. This CDR3 is CASSAPGLSTLGYGYTF. The CDR3 DNA reads TGTGCCAGTAGTGCACCGGGACTGAGTACCCTTGGCTATGGCTACACCTTC.

The chain employs TRBV14 and TRBJ1-1; D not resolved. With 4 bases removed from V and 1 base from J, the gap between germline ends came to 7 bases. The CDR3 contains 13 residues. Germline V gene lookup returns CDR1 SGHDN and CDR2 FVKESK. The CDR3 protein is CASSRSQNTEAFF. The CDR3 DNA is TGTGCCAGCAGCCGCTCGCAGAACACTGAAGCTTTCTTT.

This chain uses TRBV30 with TRBJ2-7, with 14 nucleotides matching TRBD2. From germline, CDR1 is GTSNPN and CDR2 SVGIG (reference sequence). J lost 6 bases, V lost 0 bases, and 4 bases had no gene match. This CDR3 spans 15 amino acids. The CDR3 here is CAWSVGLAGGSEQYF. In DNA form, the CDR3 reads TGTGCCTGGAGTGTAGGACTAGCGGGAGGAAGCGAGCAGTACTTC.

The V call is TRBV15, the J call TRBJ1-1, with no clear D. CDR1 is LNHNV, CDR2 YYDKDF, per germline (reference sequence). V lost 0 bases to trimming and J lost 0 bases, with 5 bases between them. There are 14 residues in the CDR3. Here the CDR3 DNA reads TGTGCCACCAGCAGAGAGACTGTGAACACTGAAGCTTTCTTT. It is translated as CATSRETVNTEAFF.

This chain uses TRBV27 with TRBJ1-2, with TRBD1 matching 9 bases. V gave up 6 bases and J gave up 8 bases; unmatched junction bases: 13. This CDR3 region has 15 residues. Germline values: CDR1 MNHEY, CDR2 SMNVEV (reference sequence). Here the CDR3 DNA reads TGTGCCAGCAGGCCGCCGGGACAGGGAGTTCGGGGCTACACCTTC. Translation gives CASRPPGQGVRGYTF.

The V call is TRBV28, the J call TRBJ2-7; D remains ambiguous. Germline V lookup: CDR1 MDHEN, CDR2 SYDVKM. The CDR3 extends over 13 amino acids. Trimming removed 5 bases at V and 9 bases at J, with 17 bases between. The CDR3 bases are TGTGCCAGCAGTACCGGGCTCCAATCAGGGCAGTACTTC. Protein product: CASSTGLQSGQYF.

This clone was recorded many times. The chain uses TRBV5-4 and TRBJ2-1, with TRBD2 identical over 8 bases. The CDR3 has 14 amino acids. Germline CDR1 and CDR2: SGHNT and YYREEE (reference sequence). V dropped 4 bases and J dropped 0; count of bases not matched to a gene: 0. DNA of the CDR3: TGTGCCAGCAGCGGGACTAGCTCCTACAATGAGCAGTTCTTC. Translated: CASSGTSSYNEQFF.

This clone was seen more than once but under ten times. The rearrangement uses TRBV5-4 and TRBJ2-4; 7 bases agree with TRBD1. J was trimmed by 15 bases and V by 4 bases; bases with no gene match: 16. CDR3 length: 14 amino acids. Germline V lookup: CDR1 SGHNT, CDR2 YYREEE (reference sequence). CDR3 bases: TGTGCCAGCAGCCTACAGGGGACATCCAATCGTCTGTACTTC. Its protein is CASSLQGTSNRLYF.